This is a list of T cell receptor beta chains from one sample in a study of cytomegalovirus exposure and HLA in healthy donors. Sequenced by immunoSEQ multiplex PCR; TCRdb stores in-frame clones only, minus some. The table includes over 150,000 clones, 82% detected once. The sequencing sample was made of PBMCs. Receptors originate from a woman in her forties or fifties in good health and CMV-seropositive. The CDR3 runs from the conserved cysteine through the conserved F or W. Each record gives: V gene, D gene, CDR3 length, J gene, clone size, CDR3 DNA, CDR3 protein. A D gene is named only where the DNA matches it firmly. The size of a clone is reported for some rows only, either as once, few or many, or as a class for expanded clones.

TRBV5-1,TRBD2,17,TRBJ2-5,NA,TGCGCCAGCAGCTTGGGACTAGCGGGATTGGGGCAAGAGACCCAGTACTTC,CASSLGLAGLGQETQYF
TRBV19,NA,16,TRBJ1-6,NA,TGTGCCAGTAGTATTGGTTCACCAGACAGATACTCACCCCTCCACTTT,CASSIGSPDRYSPLHF
TRBV19,TRBD1,14,TRBJ2-3,NA,TGTGCCAGTAGTATGACAGGGTCCCCGGATACGCAGTATTTT,CASSMTGSPDTQYF
TRBV27,TRBD1,13,TRBJ1-1,NA,TGTGCCAGCAGACTGGGGGACAGGGGGCGAGCTTTCTTT,CASRLGDRGRAFF
TRBV6-6,TRBD2,16,TRBJ2-1,NA,TGTGCCAGCAGCAACCTTGGGGCTAGCGGGAGCAATGAGCAGTTCTTC,CASSNLGASGSNEQFF
TRBV2,TRBD1,13,TRBJ1-2,NA,TGTGCCAGCAGGGATGGGACAGGGGTTCTCTACACCTTC,CASRDGTGVLYTF
TRBV11-2,TRBD1,15,TRBJ2-3,NA,TGTGCCAGCAGCTCTGGGACAGAGAACACAGATACGCAGTATTTT,CASSSGTENTDTQYF
TRBV7-9,NA,14,TRBJ2-3,NA,TGTGCCAGCAGCTCCTATACAGGGACAGATACGCAGTATTTT,CASSSYTGTDTQYF
TRBV6-5,TRBD1,14,TRBJ2-3,NA,TGTGCCAGCAGAAAGAGCAGGGGGCGGGCCACGCAGTATTTT,CASRKSRGRATQYF
TRBV19,NA,12,TRBJ2-3,once,TGTGCCAGTAGCACGGGGGTGGATACGCAGTATTTT,CASSTGVDTQYF
TRBV10-2,TRBD2,15,TRBJ2-1,NA,TGCGCCAGCAGTGTGACTAGCGGGCCTTACAATGAGCAGTTCTTC,CASSVTSGPYNEQFF
TRBV4-1,TRBD1,15,TRBJ2-1,few,TGCGCCAGCAGCCCAGGGACAGGTCCAAACAATGAGCAGTTCTTC,CASSPGTGPNNEQFF
TRBV7-8,TRBD1,15,TRBJ1-1,NA,TGTGCCAGCAGCTACCAGGGACAGGGACCGACTGAAGCTTTCTTT,CASSYQGQGPTEAFF
TRBV15,NA,15,TRBJ2-5,NA,TGTGCCACCAGCAGAGATGGCGGCTTTCAAGAGACCCAGTACTTC,CATSRDGGFQETQYF
TRBV19,NA,14,TRBJ2-7,few,TGTGCCAGTAGCCAGGGCCTCTACGCCTACGAGCAGTACTTC,CASSQGLYAYEQYF
TRBV4-1,NA,13,TRBJ2-1,NA,TGCGCCAGCAGCCCCGGACAGTACAGTGAGCAGTTCTTC,CASSPGQYSEQFF
TRBV29-1,TRBD2,16,TRBJ2-1,once,TGCAGCGCTAGTCAACTAGCGGGAAGCTCCTACAATGAGCAGTTCTTC,CSASQLAGSSYNEQFF
TRBV18,TRBD2,16,TRBJ2-3,NA,TGTGCCAGCTCACCACCGACATCCCGGGAGGGAGGCACGCAGTATTTT,CASSPPTSREGGTQYF